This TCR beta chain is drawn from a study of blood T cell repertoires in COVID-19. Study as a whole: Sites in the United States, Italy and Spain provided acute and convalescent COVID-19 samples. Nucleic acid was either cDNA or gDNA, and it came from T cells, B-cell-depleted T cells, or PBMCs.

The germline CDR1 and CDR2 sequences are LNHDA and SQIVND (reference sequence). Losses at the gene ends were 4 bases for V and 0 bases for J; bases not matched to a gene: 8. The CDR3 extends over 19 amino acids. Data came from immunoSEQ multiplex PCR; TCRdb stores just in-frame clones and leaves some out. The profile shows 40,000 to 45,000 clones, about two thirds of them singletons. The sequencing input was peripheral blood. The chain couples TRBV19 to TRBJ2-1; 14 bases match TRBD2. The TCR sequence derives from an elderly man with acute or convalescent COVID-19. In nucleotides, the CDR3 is TGTGCCAGTAGTAGTAACGGACTAGCGGGGGGCAGCTCCTACAATGAGCAGTTCTTC. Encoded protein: CASSSNGLAGGSSYNEQFF.